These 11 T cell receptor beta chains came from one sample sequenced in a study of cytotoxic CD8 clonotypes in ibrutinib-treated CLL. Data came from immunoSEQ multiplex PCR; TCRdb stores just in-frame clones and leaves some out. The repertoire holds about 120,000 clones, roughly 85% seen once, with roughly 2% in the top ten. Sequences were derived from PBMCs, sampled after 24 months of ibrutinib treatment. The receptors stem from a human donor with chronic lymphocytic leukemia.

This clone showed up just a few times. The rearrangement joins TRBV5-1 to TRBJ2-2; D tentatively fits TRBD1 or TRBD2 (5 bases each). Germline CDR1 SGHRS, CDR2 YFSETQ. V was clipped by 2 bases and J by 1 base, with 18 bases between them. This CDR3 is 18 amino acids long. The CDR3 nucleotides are TGCGCCAGCAGCTTCTCGCCGGTCGGGGCCCTGAACACCGGGGAGCTGTTTTTT. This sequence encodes CASSFSPVGALNTGELFF. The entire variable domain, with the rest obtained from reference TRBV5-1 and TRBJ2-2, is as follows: KAGVTQTPRYLIKTRGQQVTLSCSPISGHRSVSWYQQTPGQGLQFLFEYFSETQRNKGNFPGRFSGRQFSNSRSEMNVSTLELGDSALYLCASSFSPVGALNTGELFFGEGSRLTVL.

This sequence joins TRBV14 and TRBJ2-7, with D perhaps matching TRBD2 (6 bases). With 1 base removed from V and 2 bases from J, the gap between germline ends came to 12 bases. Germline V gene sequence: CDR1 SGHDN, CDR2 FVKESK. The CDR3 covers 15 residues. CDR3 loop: CASSQVLANTYEQYF. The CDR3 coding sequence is TGTGCCAGCAGCCAAGTCCTAGCGAATACCTACGAGCAGTACTTC.

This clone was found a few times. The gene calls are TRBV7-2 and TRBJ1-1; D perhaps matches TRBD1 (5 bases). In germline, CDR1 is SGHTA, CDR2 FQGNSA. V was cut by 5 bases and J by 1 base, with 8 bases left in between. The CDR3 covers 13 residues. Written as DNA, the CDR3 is TGTGCCAGCAGCCCTACAGGGAACACTGAAGCTTTCTTT. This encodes CASSPTGNTEAFF. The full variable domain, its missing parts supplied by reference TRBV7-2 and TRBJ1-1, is GAGVSQSPSNKVTEKGKDVELRCDPISGHTALYWYRQSLGQGLEFLIYFQGNSAPDKSGLPSDRFSAERTGGSVSTLTIQRTQQEDSAVYLCASSPTGNTEAFFGQGTRLTVV.

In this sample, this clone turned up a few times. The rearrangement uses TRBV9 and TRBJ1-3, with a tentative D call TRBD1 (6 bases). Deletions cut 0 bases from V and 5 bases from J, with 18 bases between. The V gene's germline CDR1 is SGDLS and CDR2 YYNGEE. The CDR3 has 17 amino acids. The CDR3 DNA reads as TGTGCCAGCAGCGTAGACGATGGGGGGCTCTTCCGAAACACCATATATTTT. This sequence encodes CASSVDDGGLFRNTIYF.

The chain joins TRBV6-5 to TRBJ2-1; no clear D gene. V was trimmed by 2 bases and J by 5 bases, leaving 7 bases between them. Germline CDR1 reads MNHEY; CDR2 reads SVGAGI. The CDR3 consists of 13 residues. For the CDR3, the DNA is TGTGCCAGCAGTTACGGGCTAGACAATGAGCAGTTCTTC. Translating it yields CASSYGLDNEQFF.

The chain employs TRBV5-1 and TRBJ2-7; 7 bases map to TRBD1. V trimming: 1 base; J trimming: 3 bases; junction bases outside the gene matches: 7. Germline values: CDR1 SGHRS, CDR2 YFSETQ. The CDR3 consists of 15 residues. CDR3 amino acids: CASSLSPGQDYEQYF. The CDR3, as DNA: TGCGCCAGCAGCTTGAGCCCCGGACAGGACTACGAGCAGTACTTC.

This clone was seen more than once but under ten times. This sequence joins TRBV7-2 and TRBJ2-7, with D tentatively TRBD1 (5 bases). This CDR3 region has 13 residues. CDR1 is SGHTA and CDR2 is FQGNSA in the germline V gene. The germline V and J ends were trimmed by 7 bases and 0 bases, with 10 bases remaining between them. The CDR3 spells CASTDRTSYEQYF. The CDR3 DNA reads TGTGCCAGCACAGACAGAACCTCCTACGAGCAGTACTTC.

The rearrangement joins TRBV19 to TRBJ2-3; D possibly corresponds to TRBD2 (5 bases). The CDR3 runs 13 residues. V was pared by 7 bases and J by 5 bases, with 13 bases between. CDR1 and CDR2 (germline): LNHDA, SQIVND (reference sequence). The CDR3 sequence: CASKEVRLDTQYF. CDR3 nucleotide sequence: TGTGCCAGTAAGGAGGTTAGACTAGATACGCAGTATTTT.

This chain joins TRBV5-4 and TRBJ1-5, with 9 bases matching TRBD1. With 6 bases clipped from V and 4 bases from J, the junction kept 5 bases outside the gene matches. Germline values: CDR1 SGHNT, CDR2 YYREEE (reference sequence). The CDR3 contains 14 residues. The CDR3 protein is CASTIQGANQPQHF. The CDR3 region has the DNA TGTGCCAGCACCATACAGGGGGCGAATCAGCCCCAGCATTTT. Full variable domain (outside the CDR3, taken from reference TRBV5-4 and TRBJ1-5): ETGVTQSPTHLIKTRGQQVTLRCSSQSGHNTVSWYQQALGQGPQFIFQYYREEENGRGNFPPRFSGLQFPNYSSELNVNALELDDSALYLCASTIQGANQPQHFGDGTRLSIL.

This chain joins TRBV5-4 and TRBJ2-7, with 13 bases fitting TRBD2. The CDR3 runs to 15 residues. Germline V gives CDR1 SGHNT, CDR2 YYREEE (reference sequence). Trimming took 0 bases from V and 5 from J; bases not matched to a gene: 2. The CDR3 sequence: CASSLAGLAGHEQYF. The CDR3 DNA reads TGTGCCAGCAGCTTGGCGGGACTAGCGGGGCACGAGCAGTACTTC.

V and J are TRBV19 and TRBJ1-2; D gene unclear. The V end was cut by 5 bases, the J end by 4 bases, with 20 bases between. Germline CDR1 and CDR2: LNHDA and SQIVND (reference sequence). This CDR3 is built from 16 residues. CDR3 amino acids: CASSSTIFEGTYGYTF. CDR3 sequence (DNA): TGTGCCAGTAGTTCCACGATTTTCGAGGGTACCTATGGCTACACCTTC.